This T cell receptor (beta chain) was captured in a study of early T cells in non-severe SARS-CoV-2 infection. TCRdb reprocessed the 5' RACE reads via MiXCR and lists one record per CDR3 protein. The table includes roughly 86,000 distinct CDR3 sequences, roughly 6% detected once. CDR1 is SGHTA, CDR2 FQGNSA, per germline. V was shortened by 2 bases and J by 0 bases, with 13 bases between the two germline ends. The CDR3 loop spans 16 amino acids. This receptor was identified in an adult who was a healthcare worker with PCR-confirmed SARS-CoV-2 infection or an uninfected control (not recorded which). The V call is TRBV7-2, the J call TRBJ1-1; D possibly corresponds to TRBD1 (5 bases). Material: whole blood. The CDR3 protein is CASSLRVLGVNTEAFF. CDR3 coding DNA: TGTGCCAGCAGCTTAAGGGTTCTAGGGGTGAACACTGAAGCTTTCTTT.